This T cell receptor (beta chain) was profiled in a study of cytomegalovirus exposure and HLA in healthy donors. Study results and limitations: It was 164 TCR beta chains that were listed as cytomegalovirus-associated. A few of the chains that were CMV-associated were confirmed in vitro to be specific for CMV antigens. Later analysis identified about 15,000 TCR beta sequences associated with HLA alleles, using a false discovery rate threshold of 0.05. Later, an analysis found that common viral pathogens appeared to be linked with several of the most significant clusters.

A multiplex PCR was run with 60 Vbeta primers and 13 Jbeta primers. The method was immunoSEQ multiplex PCR; TCRdb's version includes in-frame clones alone and lacks a portion of them. The sample consists of fewer than 110,000 clones, 74% of them appearing once. From germline, CDR1 is MNHEY and CDR2 SMNVEV (reference sequence). The CDR3 totals 14 residues. The V end was cut by 2 bases, the J end by 4 bases, with 8 bases between. Concerning this clone: Its antigen is as yet unknown.

The clonotype comes from a woman between 40 and 55 years old in good health and CMV-seropositive. Sequenced sample: PBMCs. J is TRBJ2-2 and V is TRBV27, with D perhaps matching TRBD1 (6 bases). The CDR3 sequence is CASSLLGATGELFF. In nucleotides, the CDR3 is TGTGCCAGCAGTTTACTGGGGGCCACCGGGGAGCTGTTTTTT.